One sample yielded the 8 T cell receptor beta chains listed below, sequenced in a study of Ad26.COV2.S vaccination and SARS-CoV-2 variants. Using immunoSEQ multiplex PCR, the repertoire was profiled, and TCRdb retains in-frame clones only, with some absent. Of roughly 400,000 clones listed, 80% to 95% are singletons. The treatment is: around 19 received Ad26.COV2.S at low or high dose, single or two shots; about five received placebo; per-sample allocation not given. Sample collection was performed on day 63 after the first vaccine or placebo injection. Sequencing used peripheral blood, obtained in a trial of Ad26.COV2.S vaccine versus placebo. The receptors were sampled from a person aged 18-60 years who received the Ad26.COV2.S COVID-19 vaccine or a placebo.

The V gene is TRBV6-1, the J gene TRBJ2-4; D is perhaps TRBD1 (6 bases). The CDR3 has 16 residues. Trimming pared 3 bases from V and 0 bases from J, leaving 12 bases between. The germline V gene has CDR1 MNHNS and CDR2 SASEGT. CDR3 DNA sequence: TGTGCCAGCAGTGATCCGGGACAACTAGCCAAAAACATTCAGTACTTC. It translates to CASSDPGQLAKNIQYF.

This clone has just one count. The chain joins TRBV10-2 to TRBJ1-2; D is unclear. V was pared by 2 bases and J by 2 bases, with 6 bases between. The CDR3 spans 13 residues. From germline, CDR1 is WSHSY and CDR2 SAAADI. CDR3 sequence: CASSEIQNYGYTF. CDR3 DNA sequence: TGCGCCAGCAGTGAGATCCAGAACTATGGCTACACCTTC.

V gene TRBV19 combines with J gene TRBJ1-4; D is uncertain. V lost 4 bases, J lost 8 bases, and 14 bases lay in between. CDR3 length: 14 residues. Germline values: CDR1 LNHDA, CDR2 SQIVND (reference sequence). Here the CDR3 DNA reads TGTGCCAGTAGTACCGTGGCGATATCGGAAAAACTGTTTTTT. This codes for CASSTVAISEKLFF. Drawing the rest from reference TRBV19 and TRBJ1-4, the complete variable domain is DGGITQSPKYLFRKEGQNVTLSCEQNLNHDAMYWYRQDPGQGLRLIYYSQIVNDFQKGDIAEGYSVSREKKESFPLTVTSAQKNPTAFYLCASSTVAISEKLFFGSGTQLSVL.

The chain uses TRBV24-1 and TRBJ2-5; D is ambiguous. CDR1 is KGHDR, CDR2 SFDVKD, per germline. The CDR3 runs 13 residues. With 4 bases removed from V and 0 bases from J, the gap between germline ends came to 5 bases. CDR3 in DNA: TGTGCCACCAGTGACCAGTACCAAGAGACCCAGTACTTC. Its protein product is CATSDQYQETQYF.

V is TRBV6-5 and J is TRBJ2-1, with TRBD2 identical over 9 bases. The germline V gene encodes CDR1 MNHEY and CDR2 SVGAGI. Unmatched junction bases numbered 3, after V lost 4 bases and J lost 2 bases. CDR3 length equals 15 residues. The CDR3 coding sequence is TGTGCCAGCAGTTTGCTAGCGGGGCCCTACAATGAGCAGTTCTTC. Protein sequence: CASSLLAGPYNEQFF.

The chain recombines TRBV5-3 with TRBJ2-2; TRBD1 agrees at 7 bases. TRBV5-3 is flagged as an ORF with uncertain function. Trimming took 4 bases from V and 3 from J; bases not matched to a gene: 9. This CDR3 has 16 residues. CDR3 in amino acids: CARSPRDSIDTGELFF. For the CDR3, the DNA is TGTGCCAGAAGCCCAAGGGACAGTATAGACACCGGGGAGCTGTTTTTT.

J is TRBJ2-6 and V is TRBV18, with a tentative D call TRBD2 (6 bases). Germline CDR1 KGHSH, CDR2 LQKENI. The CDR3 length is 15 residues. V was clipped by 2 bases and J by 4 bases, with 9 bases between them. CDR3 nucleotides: TGTGCCAGCTCACCAGCGGGAACCGGGGCCAACGTCCTGACTTTC. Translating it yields CASSPAGTGANVLTF. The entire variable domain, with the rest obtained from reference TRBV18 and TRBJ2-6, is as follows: NAGVMQNPRHLVRRRGQEARLRCSPMKGHSHVYWYRQLPEEGLKFMVYLQKENIIDESGMPKERFSAEFPKEGPSILRIQQVVRGDSAAYFCASSPAGTGANVLTFGAGSRLTVL.

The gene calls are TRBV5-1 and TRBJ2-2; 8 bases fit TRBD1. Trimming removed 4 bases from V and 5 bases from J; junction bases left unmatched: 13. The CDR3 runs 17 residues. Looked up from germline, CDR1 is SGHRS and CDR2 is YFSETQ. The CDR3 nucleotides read TGCGCCAGCAGCCCCCCGGGGTTACAGGGGGGTACCGGGGAGCTGTTTTTT. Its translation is CASSPPGLQGGTGELFF.